This T cell receptor (beta chain) was documented in a study of T-cell memory formation after mild COVID-19. Study observations and caveats: Second-wave clones reaching peak frequency on day 37 lacked confirmed SARS-CoV-2 specificity. Researchers report contracting CD4+ clones mostly in CM and EM, with CD8+ clones in EMRA.

As for this clonotype: Its antigen is undetermined.

V dropped 1 base and J dropped 4 bases, with 10 bases sitting between them. CDR3 size: 14 residues. TCRdb passed the 5' RACE reads through MiXCR, listing each CDR3 protein once. The table shows 200,000 to 250,000 distinct CDR3 sequences, with 9% to 10% occurring only once. The sequencing sample was made of PBMCs or a T cell subset sorted from them (not recorded which). The chain is built from TRBV12-3 or TRBV12-4 and TRBJ1-2; possibly TRBD1 for D (5 bases). This receptor was taken from a man aged 18 to 29 who had mild COVID-19 (a few samples of this study predate the infection). Cell type and time point are not known. The CDR3 DNA is TGTGCCAGCAGTTTAGTGGCCGGGGGCTATGGCTACACCTTC. Residues: CASSLVAGGYGYTF.